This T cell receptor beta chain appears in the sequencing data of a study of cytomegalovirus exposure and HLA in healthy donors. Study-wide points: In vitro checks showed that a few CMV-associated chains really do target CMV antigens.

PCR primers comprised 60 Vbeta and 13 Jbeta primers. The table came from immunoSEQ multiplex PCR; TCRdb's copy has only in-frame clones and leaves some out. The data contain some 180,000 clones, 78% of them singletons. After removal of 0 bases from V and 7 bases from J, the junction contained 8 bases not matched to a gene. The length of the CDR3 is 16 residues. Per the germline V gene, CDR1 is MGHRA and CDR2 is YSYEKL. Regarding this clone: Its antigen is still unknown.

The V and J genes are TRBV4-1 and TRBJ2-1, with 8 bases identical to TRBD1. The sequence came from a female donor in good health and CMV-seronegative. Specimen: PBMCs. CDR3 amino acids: CASSQEGGTGGNEQFF. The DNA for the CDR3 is TGCGCCAGCAGCCAAGAGGGAGGAACAGGGGGTAATGAGCAGTTCTTC.